The entry that follows covers one T cell receptor beta chain sequence. Its antigen remains unidentified. This specimen comes from a study of CD8+ T cells in alopecia areata. Study conclusions and caveats: Alopecia totalis/universalis scalp especially showed more expanded CD8+ clones than normal scalp.

Treatment specified: oral pan-JAK inhibitor, 5-10 mg twice daily. cDNA prepared by RNA extraction and subsequent reverse transcription served as the template for sequencing. Assay: immunoSEQ multiplex PCR; the TCRdb copy retains only in-frame clones and omits some. This repertoire shows 110,000 to 150,000 clones, roughly nine tenths found once; its top ten account for over 10%. The CDR3 has 13 residues. Germline V CDR1 and CDR2: SQVTM, ANQGSEA. V lost 4 bases to trimming and J lost 6 bases; unmatched junction nucleotides: 8. The receptor comes from a human donor with alopecia areata. The input for sequencing was CD8+ T cells sorted from blood, taken at week 4, from a patient treated with tofacitinib. The chain links TRBV29-1 to TRBJ2-7, with TRBD1 identical over 8 bases. CDR3 amino acids: CSVVAGQGGEQYF. CDR3 DNA sequence: TGCAGCGTTGTGGCAGGACAGGGCGGCGAGCAGTACTTC.